The 30 T cell receptor beta chains below were found in one sample sequenced in a study of T cells in Graves' hyperthyroidism and ophthalmopathy. Amplified TCR beta CDR3 regions came from RNA transcripts. When the TCR CDR3 underwent first-round RT-PCR, the HTBI primer set was used. TCRdb reprocessed the multiplex PCR reads with MiXCR, giving one entry per CDR3 protein. The table has 200,000 to 250,000 distinct CDR3 sequences, roughly 15% seen once. The sequencing sample was made of blood. The receptors derive from a woman in her late teens or twenties with Graves' ophthalmopathy.

CDR3 residues: CASSLGSGGSSYNEQFF. The CDR3 bases are TGTGCCAGCAGCTTGGGGAGCGGGGGTAGCTCCTACAATGAGCAGTTCTTC. J is TRBJ2-1 and V is TRBV5-4; 8 nucleotides line up with TRBD2. The CDR3 is made up of 17 amino acids. Germline V gene sequence: CDR1 SGHNT, CDR2 YYREEE (reference sequence). The J segment lost 0 bases and the V segment lost 0 bases, leaving 5 bases of the junction unmatched.

This clonotype was recorded at least ten times. V usage is TRBV7-2 and J usage is TRBJ2-2, with D hard to call. Germline loops: CDR1 SGHTA, CDR2 FQGNSA. The CDR3 consists of 13 residues. V was trimmed by 5 bases and J by 7 bases, leaving 11 bases between them. The DNA for the CDR3 is TGTGCCAGCAGCCCTATGAGTGGCGGGGAGCTGTTTTTT. As protein: CASSPMSGGELFF.

This clonotype was detected many times. J is TRBJ1-2 and V is TRBV19; no clear D. Germline V gene data show CDR1 as LNHDA and CDR2 as SQIVND (reference sequence). The CDR3 covers 13 residues. The V gene lost 4 bases and the J gene lost 8 bases, with 14 bases spanning the gap. The CDR3 loop reads CASSSRASEGYTF. CDR3 nucleotide sequence: TGTGCCAGTAGTAGCCGGGCCTCAGAGGGCTACACCTTC.

There are many counts of this clonotype. The chain is built from TRBV12-3 or TRBV12-4 and TRBJ1-5; D unclear. This CDR3 comprises 15 residues. V gave up 4 bases and J gave up 3 bases, with 13 bases separating them. The DNA for the CDR3 is TGTGCCAGCAGTTGGTCGTTGTCCCCCAATCAGCCCCAGCATTTT. It encodes CASSWSLSPNQPQHF.

This clonotype has at least ten counts. V usage is TRBV27 and J usage is TRBJ2-3; tentatively, D is TRBD1 or TRBD2 (5 bases each). V gave up 0 bases and J gave up 7 bases, with 14 bases separating them. CDR1 is MNHEY and CDR2 is SMNVEV in the germline V gene (reference sequence). The CDR3 is made up of 15 amino acids. CDR3 sequence reads: CASSLSTTREYTQYF. CDR3 in DNA: TGTGCCAGCAGTTTATCGACTACCAGGGAATATACGCAGTATTTT.

This clonotype showed up many times. This chain uses TRBV9 with TRBJ2-1; 11 nucleotides agree with TRBD1. The CDR3 is 12 residues long. Germline CDR1 SGDLS, CDR2 YYNGEE. V shed 9 bases, J shed 6 bases, and the junction held 2 bases outside the gene matches. In DNA, the CDR3 is TGTGCCACGGGACAGGGGGTCAATGAGCAGTTCTTC. Encoded protein: CATGQGVNEQFF.

This clonotype has a count of ten or more. The rearrangement uses TRBV6-1 and TRBJ1-6; D may be TRBD1 (5 bases). Deletions cut 7 bases from V and 10 bases from J, with 14 bases between. The length of the CDR3 is 13 residues. Germline lookup yields CDR1 MNHNS and CDR2 SASEGT. The CDR3, as DNA: TGTGCCAGCACCGGGACGAGGGGATCACCCCTCCACTTT. Its protein product is CASTGTRGSPLHF.

A remark on this clonotype: A read error is possible here, since a much larger clone lies one base away. V and J are TRBV7-8 and TRBJ1-1, with a weak D call TRBD1 (5 bases). The length of the CDR3 is 13 residues. Germline values: CDR1 SGHVS, CDR2 FQNEAQ. V was clipped by 5 bases and J by 7 bases, with 14 bases between them. The chain's CDR3 is CASSTRWGSEAFF. CDR3 DNA: TGTGCCAGCAGCACCCGATGGGGGAGTGAAGCTTTCTTT.

This clonotype was seen at least ten times. This chain uses TRBV28 with TRBJ2-7, with D tentatively TRBD1 or TRBD2 (5 bases each). CDR1 MDHEN and CDR2 SYDVKM come from the germline V gene. The CDR3 runs 15 residues. The germline V and J ends were trimmed by 7 bases and 0 bases, with 16 bases remaining between them. CDR3: CASTFYGTTSYEQYF. The CDR3 region has the DNA TGTGCCAGCACCTTCTATGGGACCACCTCCTACGAGCAGTACTTC.

This clonotype was observed many times. The chain couples TRBV28 to TRBJ2-7; D is uncertain. The V gene's germline CDR1 is MDHEN and CDR2 SYDVKM. CDR3 length equals 12 residues. V lost 5 bases and J 3 bases, leaving 8 bases between the germline ends. The DNA of the CDR3 is TGTGCCAGCAGTCCCCACATCTACGAGCAGTACTTC. Protein product: CASSPHIYEQYF.

The table lists this clonotype with many counts. V gene TRBV10-3 combines with J gene TRBJ1-3; no clear D gene. Germline V gene data show CDR1 as ENHRY and CDR2 as SYGVKD. Trimming pared 6 bases from V and 6 bases from J, leaving 12 bases between. CDR3 length: 13 amino acids. CDR3 DNA: TGTGCCATCAGAGTGGAAAACGAAAACACCATATATTTT. It translates to CAIRVENENTIYF.

The chain links TRBV5-1 to TRBJ2-3; 7 bases are shared with TRBD1. This CDR3 has 15 residues. The germline V gene has CDR1 SGHRS and CDR2 YFSETQ. Trimming cost V 7 bases and J 2 bases; bases outside gene matches: 10. The CDR3 protein is CASSTGSGHTDTQYF. In nucleotides, the CDR3 is TGCGCCAGCTCGACAGGGTCCGGCCACACAGATACGCAGTATTTT.

This clonotype was seen ten or more times. The chain combines TRBV5-1 with TRBJ1-2; D is uncertain. The CDR3 length is 15 residues. The germline V gene has CDR1 SGHRS and CDR2 YFSETQ. The V end was cut by 0 bases, the J end by 3 bases, with 12 bases between. CDR3 DNA: TGCGCCAGCAGCTTGGGGTCAACGCGCGACTATGGCTACACCTTC. Translating gives CASSLGSTRDYGYTF. The full variable domain, rest sourced from reference TRBV5-1 and TRBJ1-2, is KAGVTQTPRYLIKTRGQQVTLSCSPISGHRSVSWYQQTPGQGLQFLFEYFSETQRNKGNFPGRFSGRQFSNSRSEMNVSTLELGDSALYLCASSLGSTRDYGYTFGSGTRLTVV.

The chain links TRBV4-2 to TRBJ2-4; 7 nucleotides agree with TRBD1. V dropped 6 bases and J dropped 9; count of bases not matched to a gene: 11. In germline, CDR1 is LGHNA, CDR2 YNFKEQ. This CDR3 has 14 amino acids. The DNA of the CDR3 is TGTGCCAGCAGTCGAACAGGGGCTTGGACCATTCAGTACTTC. It specifies CASSRTGAWTIQYF.

The table lists this clonotype with many counts. The chain links TRBV20-1 to TRBJ1-2; D perhaps matches TRBD1 (6 bases). This CDR3 has 12 residues. Germline loops: CDR1 DFQATT, CDR2 SNEGSKA (reference sequence). V lost 4 bases to trimming and J lost 4 bases, with 10 bases between them. The CDR3 nucleotides are TGCAGTGCTACGGACAGACCCTATGGCTACACCTTC. Its translation is CSATDRPYGYTF.

This clonotype was observed many times. The chain combines TRBV6-1 with TRBJ2-7, with TRBD1 identical over 7 bases. The ends lost 5 bases at V and 4 bases at J; junction bases unmatched: 8. Germline-derived CDR1 and CDR2 are MNHNS and SASEGT. The CDR3 has 14 amino acids. The CDR3 is CASSMTGYGYEQYF. The CDR3 DNA is TGTGCCAGCAGTATGACAGGGTATGGGTACGAGCAGTACTTC.

In this sample, this clonotype turned up many times. The V gene is TRBV20-1, the J gene TRBJ1-6; the D gene is possibly TRBD1 (5 bases). The length of the CDR3 is 15 residues. The germline CDR1 and CDR2 sequences are DFQATT and SNEGSKA (reference sequence). V lost 0 bases to trimming and J lost 9 bases, with 15 bases between them. The CDR3 bases are TGCAGTGCTAGAGATCGCAGGGTAGGGGTTTCACCCCTCCACTTT. It translates to CSARDRRVGVSPLHF.

This clonotype was detected ten times or more. CDR3 nucleotides: TGTGCCAGCAGCCATCGCCTTTATAGCAATCAGCCCCAGCATTTT. Residues: CASSHRLYSNQPQHF. This chain connects TRBV28 to TRBJ1-5; D not resolved. The V and J ends lost 6 bases and 0 bases respectively, with 12 bases between them. This CDR3 is 15 amino acids long. The germline CDR1 and CDR2 sequences are MDHEN and SYDVKM.

This clonotype appeared many times. V usage is TRBV30 and J usage is TRBJ2-1; 7 bases align to TRBD2. The V gene end was trimmed by 3 bases and the J gene end by 4 bases; junction bases not matched to a gene: 9. Germline CDR1 is GTSNPN and CDR2 is SVGIG (reference sequence). The CDR3 consists of 15 residues. The CDR3 DNA reads as TGTGCCTGGAGAACAGGACTAGTAGTTTACAATGAGCAGTTCTTC. Encoded protein: CAWRTGLVVYNEQFF.

This clonotype occurred many times. V is TRBV4-2 and J is TRBJ1-2; tentatively, D is TRBD1 (5 bases). The length of the CDR3 is 15 residues. From germline, CDR1 is LGHNA and CDR2 YNFKEQ. V lost 1 base, J lost 4 bases, and 13 bases lay in between. CDR3 in amino acids: CASSQVQQGVYGYTF. The CDR3 DNA sequence: TGTGCCAGCAGCCAAGTTCAGCAGGGTGTCTATGGCTACACCTTC.

Ten or more counts support this clonotype. The chain is built from TRBV15 and TRBJ2-3; 9 bases agree with TRBD2. Germline values: CDR1 LNHNV, CDR2 YYDKDF (reference sequence). The CDR3 loop spans 17 amino acids. V shed 0 bases, J shed 4 bases, and the junction held 8 bases outside the gene matches. The CDR3 here is CATSRDLRRGGADTQYF. DNA of the CDR3: TGTGCCACCAGCAGAGATCTTCGGCGGGGGGGGGCAGATACGCAGTATTTT.

This clonotype was seen at least ten times. This chain joins TRBV5-1 and TRBJ2-3; D unresolved. V lost 4 bases and J 2 bases, leaving 11 bases between the germline ends. Germline-derived CDR1 and CDR2 are SGHRS and YFSETQ. The CDR3 length is 14 residues. CDR3 in DNA: TGCGCCAGCAGCCTGGAATTTTCCACAGATACGCAGTATTTT. Translating gives CASSLEFSTDTQYF.

This clonotype was counted a few times. This may be a read error: a much more frequent sequence differs by one nucleotide. The genes are TRBV6-2 or TRBV6-3 and TRBJ2-7, with D perhaps matching TRBD1 or TRBD2 (5 bases each). The CDR3 has 15 residues. Germline CDR1 and CDR2: MNHEY and SVGEGT. The CDR3 here is CASSYGPGRSYERYF. In nucleotides, the CDR3 is TGTGCCAGCAGTTACGGTCCGGGGCGCTCCTACGAGCGGTACTTC.

In this sample, this clonotype turned up many times. The chain employs TRBV5-1 and TRBJ2-2; D is undetermined. The CDR3 loop spans 15 amino acids. V was shortened by 4 bases and J by 7 bases, with 17 bases between the two germline ends. CDR1 and CDR2 from the germline V gene are SGHRS and YFSETQ. The CDR3 nucleotides are TGCGCCAGCAGCCCGGGCTTCGAAAACGTCGGGGAGCTGTTTTTT. Translated, it gives CASSPGFENVGELFF.

This clonotype came up many times. The J gene is TRBJ1-5, the V gene TRBV6-1, with a tentative D call TRBD1 (5 bases). V was pared by 5 bases and J by 6 bases, with 11 bases between. In germline, CDR1 is MNHNS, CDR2 SASEGT. CDR3 length: 13 amino acids. CDR3 in DNA: TGTGCCAGCAGTTTCAGGGCGGGTCAGCCCCAGCATTTT. It specifies CASSFRAGQPQHF.

Ten or more counts support this clonotype. The CDR3 sequence is CSVSPSGSGDTQYF. The CDR3 DNA follows: TGCAGCGTTTCCCCTAGCGGGAGTGGAGATACGCAGTATTTT. This chain connects TRBV29-1 to TRBJ2-3, with 10 bases that match TRBD2. Germline V gene data show CDR1 as SQVTM and CDR2 as ANQGSEA. With 5 bases clipped from V and 5 bases from J, the junction kept 7 bases outside the gene matches. The CDR3 sequence is 14 residues long.

There are a few counts of this clonotype. Possible read error: a much larger clone is one base away. The chain links TRBV20-1 to TRBJ1-2; TRBD1 aligns across 9 bases. This CDR3 spans 13 amino acids. From germline, CDR1 is DFQATT and CDR2 SNEGSKA (reference sequence). The V and J ends lost 6 bases and 12 bases, in that order; junction bases with no gene match: 14. CDR3 protein: CSAEGTGKEGHTF. The CDR3 DNA reads TGCAGTGCCGAGGGGACAGGGAAGGAAGGCCACACCTTC.

The table lists this clonotype with many counts. The chain joins TRBV2 to TRBJ1-1; D possibly corresponds to TRBD1 (5 bases). Trimming pared 8 bases from V and 5 bases from J, leaving 12 bases between. CDR1 and CDR2 from the germline V gene are SNHLY and FYNNEI. The CDR3 is 12 amino acids. For the CDR3, the DNA is TGTGCCAGCGGTTGGGGGGGAACTGAAGCTTTCTTT. The encoded protein is CASGWGGTEAFF.

Many counts were recorded for this clonotype. The chain uses TRBV2 and TRBJ1-5; no definite D call. Trimming left V 6 bases short and J 5 bases short, with 11 bases between. CDR1 is SNHLY, CDR2 FYNNEI, per germline. The CDR3 runs to 13 residues. The DNA of the CDR3 is TGTGCCAGCAGGAACGACATAGATCAGCCCCAGCATTTT. This translates into CASRNDIDQPQHF.

This chain joins TRBV10-3 and TRBJ2-1; tentative D call: TRBD2 (5 bases). The J call may be incorrect, as the DNA end agrees better with TRBJ2-7. Germline V gene sequence: CDR1 ENHRY, CDR2 SYGVKD. The CDR3 consists of 15 residues. This CDR3 reads CAISGASSTYNEQYF. The CDR3, as DNA: TGTGCCATCAGTGGGGCTAGCAGCACCTACAATGAGCAGTACTTC.